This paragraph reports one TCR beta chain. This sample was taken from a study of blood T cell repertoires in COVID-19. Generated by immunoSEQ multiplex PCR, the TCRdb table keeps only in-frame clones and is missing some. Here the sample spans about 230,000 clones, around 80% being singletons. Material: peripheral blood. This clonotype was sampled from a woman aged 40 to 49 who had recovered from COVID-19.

The CDR3 DNA reads as TGTGCCAGCAGTTACAGGACAGGAGCTGGAAACACCATATATTTT. As protein: CASSYRTGAGNTIYF. V is TRBV6-2 or TRBV6-3 and J is TRBJ1-3; 7 positions agree with TRBD1. The germline V gene encodes CDR1 MNHEY and CDR2 SVGEGT. V gave up 2 bases and J gave up 2 bases; unmatched junction bases: 3. This CDR3 spans 15 amino acids.